This T cell receptor (beta chain) derives from a study of cytomegalovirus exposure and HLA in healthy donors. Study outcomes and limitations: TCR beta sequences numbering 16,951 were associated with HLA alleles at 0.05 false discovery rate in a later analysis. TCR sequences were mostly rare, though some public TCRs occurred in many donors.

V lost 7 bases and J lost 8; bases outside the gene matches: 15. The CDR3 has 15 residues. Germline-derived CDR1 and CDR2 are MDHEN and SYDVKM. Of note for this clone: What it binds is not known.

Both 60 Vbeta primers and 13 Jbeta primers went into the PCR. This table comes from immunoSEQ multiplex PCR, and its TCRdb copy is limited to in-frame clones, with some not included. Found here are about 110,000 clones, 75% of them singletons; the top ten hold approximately 2.6%. This clonotype originated in a male donor in good health and CMV-seropositive. Sequencing was done on a sample of PBMCs. This chain connects TRBV28 to TRBJ1-2; 8 bases agree with TRBD1. This CDR3 reads CASTVWSQGAGGYTF. The CDR3 DNA reads TGTGCCAGCACAGTTTGGTCGCAGGGGGCGGGAGGCTACACCTTC.